The source of this TCR beta chain is a study of human T cells and chemical hapten exposure. Findings and caveats of the study: Relative to controls, expanded TCRs formed significantly more large CDR3 similarity clusters.

As to time point: patch test 2, 6 weeks after DPC sensitization. Described treatment: therapeutic diphenylcyclopropenone sensitization with weekly scalp DPC. Each CDR3 protein is one row after TCRdb ran MiXCR on the RACE reads. This sample has 330,000 or so distinct CDR3 sequences; over 6% occur once, and the top ten carry roughly 5.4%. This clonotype was seen at least ten times. Antigen unknown. This specimen consisted of whole blood, obtained in connection with sensitization to the hapten diphenylcyclopropenone (DPC). The receptor's source is a woman aged 18-29 years with alopecia areata. Some clones in this sample may be carry-over from other donors' samples.

CDR3 region: CASSFRQTNTEAFF. For the CDR3, the DNA is TGTGCCAGCAGTTTTCGACAGACAAACACTGAAGCTTTCTTT. The chain carries TRBV28 and TRBJ1-1; the D gene is possibly TRBD1 (5 bases). The CDR3 is 14 amino acids. In germline, CDR1 is MDHEN, CDR2 SYDVKM. Deletions cut 3 bases from V and 2 bases from J, with 10 bases between. The variable domain in full, with the rest retrieved from reference TRBV28 and TRBJ1-1, is DVKVTQSSRYLVKRTGEKVFLECVQDMDHENMFWYRQDPGLGLRLIYFSYDVKMKEKGDIPEGYSVSREKKERFSLILESASTNQTSMYLCASSFRQTNTEAFFGQGTRLTVV.